The 10 T cell receptor beta chains reported below all come from one sample, sequenced in a study of blood T cell repertoires in COVID-19. The table came from immunoSEQ multiplex PCR; TCRdb's copy has only in-frame clones and leaves some out. Of some 65,000 clones listed, approximately 83% are singletons. The sample consisted of peripheral blood. The receptors come from a man older than 75 with acute or convalescent COVID-19.

The chain is built from TRBV11-2 and TRBJ2-2; TRBD2 matches 8 bases. The CDR3 spans 15 residues. Looked up from germline, CDR1 is SGHAT and CDR2 is FQNNGV. V dropped 7 bases and J dropped 1; count of bases not matched to a gene: 5. The CDR3 sequence is CASTEAGVNTGELFF. CDR3 nucleotides: TGTGCCAGCACAGAAGCGGGAGTGAACACCGGGGAGCTGTTTTTT.

The gene calls are TRBV7-2 and TRBJ2-2; the D gene is possibly TRBD1 (5 bases). Trimming took 0 bases from V and 6 from J, leaving 17 bases between them. The CDR3 is made up of 17 amino acids. Germline V CDR1 and CDR2: SGHTA, FQGNSA. CDR3 loop: CASSLALSVGVAGELFF. CDR3 nucleotides: TGTGCCAGCAGCTTAGCGCTATCAGTAGGGGTGGCCGGGGAGCTGTTTTTT.

There are a few counts of this clone. This sequence joins TRBV6-6 and TRBJ2-5; TRBD2 agrees at 10 bases. Germline assignment: CDR1 MNHNY and CDR2 SVGAGI (reference sequence). V dropped 5 bases and J dropped 7; count of bases not matched to a gene: 16. The CDR3 covers 17 residues. The CDR3 DNA is TGTGCCAGCAGTCCCGTTTGGGCTAGCGGGGGCCGGGGGACCCAGTACTTC. Translated, it gives CASSPVWASGGRGTQYF.

This clone was observed once. The gene calls are TRBV11-3 and TRBJ2-7; TRBD2 might be the D (5 bases). The germline V gene has CDR1 SGHNT and CDR2 YENEEA. Trimming shortened V by 4 bases and J by 2 bases, and 18 bases separated the two germline ends. The CDR3 extends over 16 amino acids. The CDR3 DNA reads TGTGCCAGCAGCTCGCGAGGGAGCCAGAGTCCCTACGAGCAGTACTTC. It is translated as CASSSRGSQSPYEQYF.

The V and J genes are TRBV21-1 and TRBJ1-2. TRBV21-1 is a pseudogene locus. This CDR3 spans 14 amino acids. The chain's CDR3 is CASSIPGEFDGYTF. The CDR3 DNA sequence: TGTGCCAGCAGCATCCCTGGGGAGTTCGATGGCTACACCTTC.

The chain couples TRBV7-8 to TRBJ2-2; TRBD2 matches 12 bases. The germline CDR1 and CDR2 sequences are SGHVS and FQNEAQ. Germline trimming cut 5 bases from V and 4 bases from J; bases unmatched to any gene: 2. The CDR3 length is 15 residues. The CDR3 nucleotides read TGTGCCAGCAGCACACTAGCGGGGGGCACCGGGGAGCTGTTTTTT. This translates into CASSTLAGGTGELFF.

The chain is built from TRBV5-1 and TRBJ1-2, with 8 bases identical to TRBD1. V gave up 0 bases and J gave up 7 bases; unmatched junction bases: 5. This CDR3 comprises 14 residues. Germline V gene lookup returns CDR1 SGHRS and CDR2 YFSETQ. The CDR3 loop is CASSLDQGAGGYTF. The CDR3 DNA reads as TGCGCCAGCAGCTTGGACCAGGGGGCGGGTGGCTACACCTTC.

In its sample, this clone was seen once. This chain links TRBV5-5 with TRBJ2-7, with 10 positions matching TRBD1. Unmatched junction bases numbered 8, after V lost 0 bases and J lost 2 bases. Germline V CDR1 and CDR2: SGHKS, YYEKEE (reference sequence). The CDR3 extends over 17 amino acids. CDR3 loop: CASSLALRTGGTYEQYF. As DNA, the CDR3 is TGTGCCAGCAGCTTGGCACTCAGGACAGGGGGGACCTACGAGCAGTACTTC.

The chain is built from TRBV5-1 and TRBJ1-4; tentatively, D is TRBD1 (5 bases). Trimming cost V 3 bases and J 4 bases, with 19 bases left between them. This CDR3 contains 17 residues. Germline assignment: CDR1 SGHRS and CDR2 YFSETQ. The CDR3 spells CASSSPPGSGRNEKLFF. Here the CDR3 DNA reads TGCGCCAGCAGCTCCCCCCCCGGCTCAGGGCGTAATGAAAAACTGTTTTTT.

CDR3 in DNA: TGTGCCAGTAGCTCTAGCGGTTACACAGATACGCAGTATTTT. Its translation is CASSSSGYTDTQYF. The chain uses TRBV19 and TRBJ2-3; 7 bases match TRBD2. The CDR3 sequence is 14 residues long. Germline assignment: CDR1 LNHDA and CDR2 SQIVND (reference sequence). Unmatched junction bases numbered 5, after V lost 6 bases and J lost 2 bases.